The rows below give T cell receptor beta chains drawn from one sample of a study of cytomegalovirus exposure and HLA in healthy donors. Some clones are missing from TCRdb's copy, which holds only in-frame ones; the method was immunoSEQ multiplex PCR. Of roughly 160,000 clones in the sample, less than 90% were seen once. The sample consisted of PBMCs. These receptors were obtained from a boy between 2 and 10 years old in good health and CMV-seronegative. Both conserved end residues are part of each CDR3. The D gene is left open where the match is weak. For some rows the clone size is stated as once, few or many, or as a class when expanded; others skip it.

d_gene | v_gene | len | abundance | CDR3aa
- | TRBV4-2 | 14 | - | CASSQFAGEYGYTF
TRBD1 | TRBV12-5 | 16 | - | CASGDRQGYYQETQYF
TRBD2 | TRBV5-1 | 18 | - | CASSSTGTSGVPYNEQFF
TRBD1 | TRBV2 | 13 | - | CASSENTGAEQYF
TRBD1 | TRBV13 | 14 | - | CASSFNRGRAEAFF
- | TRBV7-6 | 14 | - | CASSPSWLFREQYF
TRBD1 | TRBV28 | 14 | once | CASITWGQGSEQYF
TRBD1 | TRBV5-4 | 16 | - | CASSFRDRGNTGELFF
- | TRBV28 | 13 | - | CASSFGQNQPQHF
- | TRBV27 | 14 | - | CASSLARGVYEQYF
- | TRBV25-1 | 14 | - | CASSEGGSGQPQHF
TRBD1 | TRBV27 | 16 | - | CASSSGTGTVTGELFF
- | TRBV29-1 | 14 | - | CSAAEQWSGNTIYF
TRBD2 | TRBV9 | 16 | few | CASSVGIRRENNEQFF
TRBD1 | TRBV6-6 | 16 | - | CASSFRQGAGNEKLFF
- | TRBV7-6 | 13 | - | CASSIQGLQGYTF
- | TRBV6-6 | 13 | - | CASLDSPNYGYTF
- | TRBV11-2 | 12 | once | CASSDVEYEQYF
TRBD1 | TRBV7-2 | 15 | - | CASSYGTGSPGEQFF
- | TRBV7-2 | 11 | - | CASSLGLSQYF
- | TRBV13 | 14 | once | CASSLGQGSTEAFF
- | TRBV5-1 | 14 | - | CASSLGGRNTEAFF
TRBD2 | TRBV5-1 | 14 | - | CASSQGTSGNIQYF
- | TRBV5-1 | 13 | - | CASSSPSLYEQYF
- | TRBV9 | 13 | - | CASSVAPSYEQYF
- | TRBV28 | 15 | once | CASSLGIRVKPEQYF
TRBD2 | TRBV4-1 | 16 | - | CASSQELAGWAGEQYF
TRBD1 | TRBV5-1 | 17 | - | CASSLDKTGEDKNIQYF
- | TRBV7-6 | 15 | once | CASSFTRTFQETQYF